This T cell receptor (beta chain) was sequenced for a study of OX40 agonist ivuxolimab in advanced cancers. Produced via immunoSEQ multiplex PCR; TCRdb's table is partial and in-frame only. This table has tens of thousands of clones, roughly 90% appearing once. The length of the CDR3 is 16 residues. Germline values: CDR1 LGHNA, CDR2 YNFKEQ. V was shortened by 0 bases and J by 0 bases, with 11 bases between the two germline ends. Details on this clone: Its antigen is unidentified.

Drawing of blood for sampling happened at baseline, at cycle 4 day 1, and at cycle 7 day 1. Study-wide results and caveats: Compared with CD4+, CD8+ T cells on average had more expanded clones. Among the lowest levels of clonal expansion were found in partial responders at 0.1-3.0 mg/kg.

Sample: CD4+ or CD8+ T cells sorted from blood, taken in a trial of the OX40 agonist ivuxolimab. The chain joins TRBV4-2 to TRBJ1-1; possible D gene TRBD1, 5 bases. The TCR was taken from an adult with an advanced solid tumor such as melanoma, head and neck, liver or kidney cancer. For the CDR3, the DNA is TGTGCCAGCAGCCAAGATAATGAGGACATGAACACTGAAGCTTTCTTT. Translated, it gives CASSQDNEDMNTEAFF.